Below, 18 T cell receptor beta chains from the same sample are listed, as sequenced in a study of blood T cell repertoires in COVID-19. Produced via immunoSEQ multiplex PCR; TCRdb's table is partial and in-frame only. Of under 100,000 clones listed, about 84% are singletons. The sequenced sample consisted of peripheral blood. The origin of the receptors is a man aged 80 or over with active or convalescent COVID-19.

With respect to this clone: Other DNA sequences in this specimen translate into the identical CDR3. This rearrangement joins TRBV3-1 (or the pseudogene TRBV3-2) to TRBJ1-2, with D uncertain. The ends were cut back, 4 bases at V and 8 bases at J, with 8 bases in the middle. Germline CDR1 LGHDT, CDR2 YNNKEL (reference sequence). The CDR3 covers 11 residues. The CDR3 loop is CASSRGRGYTF. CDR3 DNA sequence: TGTGCCAGCAGCCGCGGAAGGGGCTACACCTTC.

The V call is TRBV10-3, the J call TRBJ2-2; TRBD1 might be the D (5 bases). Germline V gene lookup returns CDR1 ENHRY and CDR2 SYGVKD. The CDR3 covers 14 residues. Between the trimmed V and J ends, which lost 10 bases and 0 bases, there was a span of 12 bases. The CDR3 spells CASHRSANTGELFF. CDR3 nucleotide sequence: TGTGCCAGTCACAGGAGCGCGAACACCGGGGAGCTGTTTTTT.

The CDR3 protein is CASSSWRSYEQYF. CDR3 nucleotide sequence: TGTGCCAGCAGCTCCTGGAGGTCCTACGAGCAGTACTTC. The chain uses TRBV5-6 and TRBJ2-7; perhaps TRBD2 as D (5 bases). The germline V gene has CDR1 SGHDT and CDR2 YYEEEE. The length of the CDR3 is 13 residues. The germline V and J ends were trimmed by 3 bases and 1 base, with 8 bases remaining between them.

CDR3 in DNA: TGTGCCAGCAGCTTAGGCCAAACAGGGTACGGTTCACCCCTCCACTTT. Its translation: CASSLGQTGYGSPLHF. The rearrangement uses TRBV7-9 and TRBJ1-6; TRBD1 is a possible D gene (6 bases). V lost 1 base, J lost 9 bases, and 16 bases lay in between. Looked up from germline, CDR1 is SEHNR and CDR2 is FQNEAQ (reference sequence). The CDR3 is 16 residues long.

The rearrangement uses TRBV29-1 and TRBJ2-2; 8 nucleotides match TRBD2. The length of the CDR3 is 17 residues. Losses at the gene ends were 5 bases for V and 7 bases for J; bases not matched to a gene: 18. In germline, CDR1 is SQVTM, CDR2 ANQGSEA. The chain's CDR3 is CSVTGRGLGLGGGELFF. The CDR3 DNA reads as TGCAGCGTTACCGGGAGGGGGTTGGGTCTCGGTGGCGGGGAGCTGTTTTTT.

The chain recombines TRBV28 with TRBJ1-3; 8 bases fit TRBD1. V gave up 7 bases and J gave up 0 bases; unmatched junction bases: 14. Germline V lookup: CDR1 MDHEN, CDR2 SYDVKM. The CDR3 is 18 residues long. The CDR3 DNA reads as TGTGCCAGCACCCCCGGTGGGGCAGGGGGCCGCTCTGGAAACACCATATATTTT. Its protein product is CASTPGGAGGRSGNTIYF.

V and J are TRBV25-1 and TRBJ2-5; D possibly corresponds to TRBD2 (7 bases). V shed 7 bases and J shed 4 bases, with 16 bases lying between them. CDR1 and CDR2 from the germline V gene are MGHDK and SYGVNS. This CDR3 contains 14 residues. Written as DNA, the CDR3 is TGTGCCAGCAACCTCCGGGGGGCGGGAGAGACCCAGTACTTC. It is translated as CASNLRGAGETQYF.

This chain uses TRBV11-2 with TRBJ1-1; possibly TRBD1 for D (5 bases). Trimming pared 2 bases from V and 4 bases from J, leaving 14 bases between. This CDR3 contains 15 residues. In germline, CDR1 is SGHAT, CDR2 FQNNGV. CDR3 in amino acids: CASSLRAGLVTEAFF. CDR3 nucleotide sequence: TGTGCCAGCAGCTTACGGGCAGGGCTGGTCACTGAAGCTTTCTTT.

The CDR3 sequence: CASSQESRGQNQPQHF. Written as DNA, the CDR3 is TGTGCCAGCAGCCAAGAGTCCAGGGGACAAAATCAGCCCCAGCATTTT. The chain links TRBV3-1 (or the pseudogene TRBV3-2) to TRBJ1-5; maybe TRBD1 (6 bases). Germline V lookup: CDR1 LGHDT, CDR2 YNNKEL (reference sequence). CDR3 size: 16 residues. V gave up 0 bases and J gave up 4 bases, with 13 bases separating them.

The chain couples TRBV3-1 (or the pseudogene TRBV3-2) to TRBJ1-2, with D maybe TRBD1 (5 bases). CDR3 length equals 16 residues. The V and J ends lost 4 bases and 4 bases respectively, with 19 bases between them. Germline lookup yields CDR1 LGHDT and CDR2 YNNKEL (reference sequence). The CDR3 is CASSPTPAGSGYGYTF. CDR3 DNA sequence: TGTGCCAGCAGCCCCACCCCGGCAGGGTCGGGCTATGGCTACACCTTC.

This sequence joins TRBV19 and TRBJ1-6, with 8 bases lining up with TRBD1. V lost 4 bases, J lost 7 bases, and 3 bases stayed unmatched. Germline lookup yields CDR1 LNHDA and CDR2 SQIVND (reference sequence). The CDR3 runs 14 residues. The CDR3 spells CASSTGQDNSPLHF. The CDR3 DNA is TGTGCCAGTAGTACGGGACAGGACAATTCACCCCTCCACTTT.

The DNA for the CDR3 is TGTGCCAGTAGTAATTCACCCAGGGGGCGAAATTCACCCCTCCACTTT. It yields the protein CASSNSPRGRNSPLHF. This rearrangement joins TRBV19 to TRBJ1-6; 8 nucleotides line up with TRBD1. The CDR3 has 16 residues. Germline lookup yields CDR1 LNHDA and CDR2 SQIVND (reference sequence). With V trimmed by 4 bases and J by 7 bases, 9 bases remained unmatched.

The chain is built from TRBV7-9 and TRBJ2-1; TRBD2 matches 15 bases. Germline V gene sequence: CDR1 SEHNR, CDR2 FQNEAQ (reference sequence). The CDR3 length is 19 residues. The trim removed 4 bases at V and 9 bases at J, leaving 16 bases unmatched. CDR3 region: CASSSQPGLAGGYPLEQFF. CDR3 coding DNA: TGTGCCAGCAGCTCCCAACCGGGACTAGCGGGGGGATACCCTCTTGAGCAGTTCTTC.

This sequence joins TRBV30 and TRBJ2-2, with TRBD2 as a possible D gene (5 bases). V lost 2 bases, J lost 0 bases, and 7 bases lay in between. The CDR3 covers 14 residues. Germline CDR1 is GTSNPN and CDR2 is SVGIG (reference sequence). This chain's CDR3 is CAWSRGPNTGELFF. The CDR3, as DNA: TGTGCCTGGAGTCGGGGTCCGAACACCGGGGAGCTGTTTTTT.

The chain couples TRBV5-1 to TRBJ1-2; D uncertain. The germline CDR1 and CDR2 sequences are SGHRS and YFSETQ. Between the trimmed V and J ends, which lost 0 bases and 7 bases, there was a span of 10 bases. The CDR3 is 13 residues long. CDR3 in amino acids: CASSLGAGRGYTF. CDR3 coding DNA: TGCGCCAGCAGCTTGGGAGCCGGTCGTGGCTACACCTTC.

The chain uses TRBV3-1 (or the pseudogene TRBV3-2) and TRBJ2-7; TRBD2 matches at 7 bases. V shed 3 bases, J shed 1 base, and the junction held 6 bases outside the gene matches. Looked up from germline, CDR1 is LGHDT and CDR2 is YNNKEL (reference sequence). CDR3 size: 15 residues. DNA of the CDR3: TGTGCCAGCAGCCATTCGGCTAGCGGATCCTACGAGCAGTACTTC. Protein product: CASSHSASGSYEQYF.

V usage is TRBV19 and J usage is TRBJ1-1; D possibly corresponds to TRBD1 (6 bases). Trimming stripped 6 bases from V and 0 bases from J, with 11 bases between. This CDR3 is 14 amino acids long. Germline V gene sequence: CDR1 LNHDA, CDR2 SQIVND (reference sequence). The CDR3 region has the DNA TGTGCCAGTAGAAAACAGGGCCTGAACACTGAAGCTTTCTTT. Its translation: CASRKQGLNTEAFF.

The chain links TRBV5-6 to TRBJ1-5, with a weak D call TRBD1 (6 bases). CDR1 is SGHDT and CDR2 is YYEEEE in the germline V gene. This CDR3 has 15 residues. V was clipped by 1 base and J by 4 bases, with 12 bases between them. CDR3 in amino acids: CASSLWGRGNQPQHF. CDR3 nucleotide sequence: TGTGCCAGCAGCTTGTGGGGCAGGGGAAATCAGCCCCAGCATTTT.